The entry that follows covers one T cell receptor (beta chain) sequence. This clonotype was found many times. Its recognized antigen is unknown. No quality values exist for individual bases; no much larger clone is one base distant. This sample was taken from a study of blood T cells in healthy people across ages (dated by TCRdb to the mid-2010s). A note on the overall study: In model experiments, template switching captured about one uniquely barcoded TCR beta cDNA molecule for every two T cells. Age-related changes in TCR beta repertoire diversity were measured in the study by deep sequencing normalized with unique cDNA molecular identifiers. The donors were divided into four age groups: young (average approximately 15 years), middle-aged (approximately 42), aged (approximately 59) and long-lived (around 80). The study analyzed two additional independent replicas of 1 million unique cDNA reads from the same blood draw for two donors, one aged 18 to 29 and one aged 80 or older. The investigation overall reported the following: Compared with the aged group, the long-lived group had more naive CD4+ T cells, fewer expanded clones and increased TCR diversity, a pattern suggesting age selection. Because donor CMV infection status was unknown, age-related changes in expanded clonotypes were potentially confounded. The percentage of naive T cells measured by flow cytometry correlated strongly with observed TCR beta diversity. Estimates of total diversity based on one million sequenced T cells were regarded as lower bounds and as underestimates. As age increased, observed TCR beta diversity per million T cells dropped in a roughly linear way, and a significant reduction was already evident by age about 36. Since profiling was done on bulk unsorted PBMCs, naive and antigen-experienced compartments could not be conclusively compared.

Trimming at the junction amounts to 3 bases on V and 10 bases on J, and the germline ends lie 7 bases apart. The germline V gene provides CDR1 SNHLY and CDR2 FYNNEI. The CDR3 runs 10 residues from the cysteine to the phenylalanine. The kept DNA is CDR3 alone, 30 bases in frame from the first base. Library preparation was by 5' RACE. Sequencing used an Illumina HiSeq 2500. A second PCR of 7 to 11 cycles was performed with a sample-barcoded 5' primer and a J-beta primer mix. Each TCR beta cDNA molecule received a unique molecular identifier from a template-switch 5' adaptor carrying 12 random nucleotides. At least 2.5 million CDR3-containing paired-end reads were obtained from each sample. The Mint cDNA synthesis kit, primed by a TRBC-specific oligonucleotide, was used to synthesize first-strand cDNA from all RNA. Following uracil-DNA glycosylase treatment, all cDNA underwent a first 18-cycle PCR with the universal primers M1SS and BC2_uni_R. The authors processed their data as follows. For normalization, 1 million high-quality reads were randomly selected from each sample, with every read carrying a distinct molecular identifier. Instead of being binned into consensus sequences, reads with shared molecular identifiers were discarded. CDR3 identification, clonotype clustering and error correction used MiTCR with a Q25 quality threshold and the strictest error-elimination algorithm. A nonparametric unseen species model with Euler transformation was used to estimate lower-bound total TCR beta diversity. Clones were called with MiXCR by TCRdb after fastp trimmed the public reads at Q25, and only in-frame beta chains were retained. Identical CDR3 protein sequences are pooled into one entry, listed with their most common genes and DNA. The V and J calls and clone size come from TCRdb's table, not from the authors' own analysis. Across this sample there are about 780,000 distinct CDR3 sequences, with roughly 24% seen only once. The ten largest clones add up to roughly 3.1% of the sample.

Donors were under 40 systemically healthy Caucasian individuals from Russia aged 6 to 90 years. Approximately 11 milliliters of peripheral blood were drawn from each donor into EDTA-treated Vacutainer tubes. Ficoll-Paque density-gradient centrifugation was used to isolate PBMCs, with at least 6.5 million per sample. Trizol reagent was used to extract total RNA from the PBMCs, yielding at least 5 micrograms per sample. The percentages of naive CD45RAhigh/CD27high T cells were determined by flow cytometry on a PBMC aliquot from every donor. These data were also reused for a study on T cells of mothers and their children. In that second paper, the authors write: The donors were nine systemically healthy Caucasian individuals, made up of three mothers and their six children. cDNA synthesis used all of the extracted RNA, with roughly 1.6 ug of RNA in each 15 ul reaction. In the second PCR, the M1S primer added sample barcodes and 2-4 random nucleotides. Over 10 million TCR beta CDR3 reads came from each mother, compared with around 3 million reads from each child. TCR recombination output is similarly shaped by thymic selection in related and unrelated pairs, with a minor effect exerted by inherited differences. Normalized repertoire overlap was always slightly but never significantly higher in related than unrelated mother-child pairs. Persistent microchimeric T cell clones were not detected, at a sensitivity of about 90 clones per million clonotypes. To look for features that set related mother-child pairs apart from unrelated individuals, the researchers ran deep NGS to compare the TCR beta repertoires of mothers and children. Mothers averaged roughly 40 +/- 4 years of age and children averaged around 10 +/- 4 years. After adapter ligation with NEBNext reagents, the libraries were sequenced on Illumina HiSeq 2000 with 100+100 nt paired-end reads. To prevent cross-contamination, the mother and child libraries were prepared one month apart and sequenced in separate runs. For each donor, between 500,000 and 2,000,000 distinct TCR beta clonotypes were identified. Naive TCR beta clonotypes were estimated from low-frequency clonotypes matched to each donor's FACS-determined naive share, without sorting.

This TCR came from a boy aged 10-17 years in good health. The V gene is TRBV2 and the J gene is TRBJ2-7; the D gene identity is not certain. The specimen was blood. The CDR3 region reads CASSEATQYF. The DNA is TGTGCCAGCAGTGAGGCAACCCAGTACTTC.